The clone carrying this T cell receptor (delta chain) occurred a few times. The sample is drawn from a study of gamma-delta T cells after stem cell transplantation. The CDR3 length is 23 residues. V lost 1 base, J lost 1 base, and 24 bases stayed unmatched. The germline gives CDR1 TSWWSYY, CDR2 QGS. TCRdb fed the RT-PCR reads to CATT. The sample records 1,500 to 2,000 delta-chain clones, 4% to 5% being singletons. J is TRDJ1 and V is TRDV1; TRDD3 matches at 10 bases. The receptor comes from a human donor. It is not recorded whose cells these are; they may come from a transplant donor. Sequenced material: gamma-delta T cells. The chain's CDR3 is CALGEPPFPYVGWGIPLTDKLIF. Here the CDR3 DNA reads TGTGCTCTTGGGGAACCCCCCTTTCCCTACGTTGGGTGGGGGATACCTCTCACCGATAAACTCATCTTT.